The source of this T cell receptor (beta chain) is a study of somatic mutations in cytotoxic T cells in rheumatoid arthritis. Whole-study results and caveats: Of more than 60 patients, fewer than 10 had a largest CD8+ clone that exceeded 20% of CD8+ cells.

The repertoire was sequenced with immunoSEQ multiplex PCR; TCRdb's copy has only in-frame clones and lacks some. The data hold some 10,000 clones, with around three quarters observed a single time. CDR3 length: 11 residues. In germline, CDR1 is MDHEN, CDR2 SYDVKM. V lost 0 bases to trimming and J lost 5 bases, with 2 bases between them. A few counts support this clone. Its antigen is still unknown. This TCR was recovered from a man between 60 and 75 years old in good health. This chain joins TRBV28 and TRBJ2-7; D is uncertain. Sequenced input: CD8+ T cells sorted from blood. The CDR3 protein is CASSLWDEQYF. The CDR3, as DNA: TGTGCCAGCAGTTTATGGGACGAGCAGTACTTC.